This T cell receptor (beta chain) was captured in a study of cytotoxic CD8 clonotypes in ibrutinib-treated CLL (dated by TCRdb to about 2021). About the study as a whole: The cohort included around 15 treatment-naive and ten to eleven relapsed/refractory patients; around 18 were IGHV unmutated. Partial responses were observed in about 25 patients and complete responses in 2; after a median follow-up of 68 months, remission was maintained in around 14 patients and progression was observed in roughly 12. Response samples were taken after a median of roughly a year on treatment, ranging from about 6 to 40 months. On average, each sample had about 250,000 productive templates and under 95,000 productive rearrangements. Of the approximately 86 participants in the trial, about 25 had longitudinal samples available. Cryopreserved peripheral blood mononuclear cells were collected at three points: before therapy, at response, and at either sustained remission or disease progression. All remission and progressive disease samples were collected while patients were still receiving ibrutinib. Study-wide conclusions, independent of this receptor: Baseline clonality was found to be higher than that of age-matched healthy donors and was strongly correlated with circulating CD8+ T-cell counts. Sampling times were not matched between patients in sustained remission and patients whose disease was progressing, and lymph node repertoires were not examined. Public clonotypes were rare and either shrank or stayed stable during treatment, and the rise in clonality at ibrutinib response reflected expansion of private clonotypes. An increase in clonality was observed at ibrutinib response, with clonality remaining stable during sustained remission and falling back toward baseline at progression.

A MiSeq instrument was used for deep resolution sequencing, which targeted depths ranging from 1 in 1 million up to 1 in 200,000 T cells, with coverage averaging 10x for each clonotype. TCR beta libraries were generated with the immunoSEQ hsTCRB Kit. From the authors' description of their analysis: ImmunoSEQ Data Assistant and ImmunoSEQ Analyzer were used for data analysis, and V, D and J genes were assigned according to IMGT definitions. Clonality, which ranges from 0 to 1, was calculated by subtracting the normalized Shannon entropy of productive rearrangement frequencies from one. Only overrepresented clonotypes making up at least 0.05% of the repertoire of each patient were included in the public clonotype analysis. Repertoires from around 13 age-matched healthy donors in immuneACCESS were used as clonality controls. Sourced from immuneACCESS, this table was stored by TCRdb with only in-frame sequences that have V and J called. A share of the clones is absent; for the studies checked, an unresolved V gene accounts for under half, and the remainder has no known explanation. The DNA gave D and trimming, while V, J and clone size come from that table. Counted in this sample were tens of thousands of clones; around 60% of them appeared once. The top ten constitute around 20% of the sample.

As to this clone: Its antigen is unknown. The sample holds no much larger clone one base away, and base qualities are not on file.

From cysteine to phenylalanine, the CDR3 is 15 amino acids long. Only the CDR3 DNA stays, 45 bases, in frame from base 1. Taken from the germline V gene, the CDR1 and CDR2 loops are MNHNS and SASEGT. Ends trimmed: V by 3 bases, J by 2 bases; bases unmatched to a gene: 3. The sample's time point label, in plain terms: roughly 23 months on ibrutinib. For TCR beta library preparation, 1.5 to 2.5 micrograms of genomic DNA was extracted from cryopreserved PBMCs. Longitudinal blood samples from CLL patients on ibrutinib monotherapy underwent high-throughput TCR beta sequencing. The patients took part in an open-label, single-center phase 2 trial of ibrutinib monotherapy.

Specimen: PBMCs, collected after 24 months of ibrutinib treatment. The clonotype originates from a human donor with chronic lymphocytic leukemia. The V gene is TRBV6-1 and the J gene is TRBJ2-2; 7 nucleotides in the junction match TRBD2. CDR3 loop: CASSERGLNTGELFF. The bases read TGTGCCAGCAGTGAGCGGGGGTTAAACACCGGGGAGCTGTTTTTT.